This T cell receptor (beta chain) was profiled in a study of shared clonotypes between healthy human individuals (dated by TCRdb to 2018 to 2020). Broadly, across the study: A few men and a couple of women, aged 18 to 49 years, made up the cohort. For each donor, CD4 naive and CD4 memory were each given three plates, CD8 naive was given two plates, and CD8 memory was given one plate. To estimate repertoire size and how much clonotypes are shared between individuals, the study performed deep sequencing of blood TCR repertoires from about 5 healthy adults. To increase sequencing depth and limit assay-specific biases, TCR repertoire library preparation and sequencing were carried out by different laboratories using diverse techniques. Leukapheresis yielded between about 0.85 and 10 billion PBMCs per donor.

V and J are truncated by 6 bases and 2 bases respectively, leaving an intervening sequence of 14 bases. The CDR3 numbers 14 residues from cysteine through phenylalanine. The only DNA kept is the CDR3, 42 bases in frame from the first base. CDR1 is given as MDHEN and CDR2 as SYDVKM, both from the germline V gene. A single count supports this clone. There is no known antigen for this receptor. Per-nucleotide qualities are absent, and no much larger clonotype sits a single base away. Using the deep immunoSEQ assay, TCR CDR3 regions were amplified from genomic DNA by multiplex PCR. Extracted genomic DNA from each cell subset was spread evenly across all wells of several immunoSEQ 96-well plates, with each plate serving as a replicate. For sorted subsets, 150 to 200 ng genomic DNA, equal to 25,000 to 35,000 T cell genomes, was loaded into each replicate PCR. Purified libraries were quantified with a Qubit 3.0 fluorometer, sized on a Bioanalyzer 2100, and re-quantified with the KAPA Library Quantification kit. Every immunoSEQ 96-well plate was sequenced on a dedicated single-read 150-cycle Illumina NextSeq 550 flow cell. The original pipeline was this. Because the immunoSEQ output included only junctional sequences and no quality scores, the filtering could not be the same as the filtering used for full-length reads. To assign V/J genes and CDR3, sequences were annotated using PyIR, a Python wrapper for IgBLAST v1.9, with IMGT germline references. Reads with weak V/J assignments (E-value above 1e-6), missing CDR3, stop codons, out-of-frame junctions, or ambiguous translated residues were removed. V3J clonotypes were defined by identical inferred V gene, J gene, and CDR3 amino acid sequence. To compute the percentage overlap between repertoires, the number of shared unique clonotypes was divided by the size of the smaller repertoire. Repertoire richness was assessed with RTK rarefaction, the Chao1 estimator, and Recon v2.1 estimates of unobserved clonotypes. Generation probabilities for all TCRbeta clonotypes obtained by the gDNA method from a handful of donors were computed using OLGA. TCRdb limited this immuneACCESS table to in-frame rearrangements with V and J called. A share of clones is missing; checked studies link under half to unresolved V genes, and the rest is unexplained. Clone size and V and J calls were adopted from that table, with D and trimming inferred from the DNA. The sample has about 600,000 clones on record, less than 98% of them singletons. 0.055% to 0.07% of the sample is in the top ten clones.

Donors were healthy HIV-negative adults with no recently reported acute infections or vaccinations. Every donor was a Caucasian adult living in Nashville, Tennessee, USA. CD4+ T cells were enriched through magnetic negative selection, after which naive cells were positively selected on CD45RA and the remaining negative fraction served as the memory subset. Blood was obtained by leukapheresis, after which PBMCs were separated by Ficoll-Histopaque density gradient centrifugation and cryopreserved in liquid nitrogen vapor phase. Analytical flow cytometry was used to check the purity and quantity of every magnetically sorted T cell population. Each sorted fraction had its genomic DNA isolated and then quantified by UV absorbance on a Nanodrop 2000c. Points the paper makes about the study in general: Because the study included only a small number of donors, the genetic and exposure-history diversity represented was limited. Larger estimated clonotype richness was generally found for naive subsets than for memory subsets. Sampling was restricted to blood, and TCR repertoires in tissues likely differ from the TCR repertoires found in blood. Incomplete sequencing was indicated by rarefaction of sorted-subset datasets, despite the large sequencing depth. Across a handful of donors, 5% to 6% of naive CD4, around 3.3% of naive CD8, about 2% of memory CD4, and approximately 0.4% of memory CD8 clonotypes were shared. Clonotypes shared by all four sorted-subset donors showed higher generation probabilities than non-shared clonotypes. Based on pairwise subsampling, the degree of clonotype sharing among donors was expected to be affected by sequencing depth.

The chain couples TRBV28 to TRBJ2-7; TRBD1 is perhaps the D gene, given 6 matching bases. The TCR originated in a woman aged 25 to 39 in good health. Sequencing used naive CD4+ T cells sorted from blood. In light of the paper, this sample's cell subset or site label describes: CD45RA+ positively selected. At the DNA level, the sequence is TGTGCCAGCAGCCTCACAGGGAAACCCTACGAGCAGTACTTC. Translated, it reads CASSLTGKPYEQYF.